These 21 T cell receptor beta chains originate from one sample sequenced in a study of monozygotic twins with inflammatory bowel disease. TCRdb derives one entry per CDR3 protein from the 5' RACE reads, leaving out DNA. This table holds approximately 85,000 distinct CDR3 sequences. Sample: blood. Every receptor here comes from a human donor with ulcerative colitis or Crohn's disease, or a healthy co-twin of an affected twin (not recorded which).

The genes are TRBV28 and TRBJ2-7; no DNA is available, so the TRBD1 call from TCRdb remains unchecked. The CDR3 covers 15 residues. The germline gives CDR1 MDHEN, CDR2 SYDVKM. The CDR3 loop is CASSSPRTGAYEQYF.

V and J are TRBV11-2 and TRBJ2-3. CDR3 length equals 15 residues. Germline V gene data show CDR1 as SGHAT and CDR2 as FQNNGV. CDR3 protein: CASSPTNGYTDTQYF.

CDR3 amino acids: CASSQDSGAGDTQYF. The rearrangement joins TRBV3-1 to TRBJ2-3; without DNA, the TCRdb call of TRBD1 cannot be checked. The CDR3 contains 15 residues. Germline V gene data show CDR1 as LGHDT and CDR2 as YNNKEL (reference sequence).

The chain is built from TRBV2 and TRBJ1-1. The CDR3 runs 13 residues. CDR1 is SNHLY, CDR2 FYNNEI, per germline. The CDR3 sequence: CASSVGVNTEAFF.

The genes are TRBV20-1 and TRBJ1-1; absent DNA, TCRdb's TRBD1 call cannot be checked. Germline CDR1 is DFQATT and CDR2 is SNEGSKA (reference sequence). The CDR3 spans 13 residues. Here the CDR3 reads CSAGTGLDTEAFF.

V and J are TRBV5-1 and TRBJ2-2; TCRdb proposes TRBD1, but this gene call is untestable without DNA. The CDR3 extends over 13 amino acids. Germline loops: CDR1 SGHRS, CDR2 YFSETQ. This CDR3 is CASIQGNTGELFF.

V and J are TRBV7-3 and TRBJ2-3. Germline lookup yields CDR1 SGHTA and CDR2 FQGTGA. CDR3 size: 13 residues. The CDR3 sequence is CASSLSLGNTQYF.

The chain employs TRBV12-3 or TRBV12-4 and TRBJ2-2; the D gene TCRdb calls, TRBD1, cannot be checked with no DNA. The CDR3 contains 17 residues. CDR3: CASSRTSPKFWTGELFF.

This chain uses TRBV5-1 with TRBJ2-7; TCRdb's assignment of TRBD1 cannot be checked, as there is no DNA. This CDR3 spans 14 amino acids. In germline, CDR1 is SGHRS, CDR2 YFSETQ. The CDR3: CASSLERGGYEQYF. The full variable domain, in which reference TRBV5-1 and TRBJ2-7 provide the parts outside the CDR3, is KAGVTQTPRYLIKTRGQQVTLSCSPISGHRSVSWYQQTPGQGLQFLFEYFSETQRNKGNFPGRFSGRQFSNSRSEMNVSTLELGDSALYLCASSLERGGYEQYFGPGTRLTVT.

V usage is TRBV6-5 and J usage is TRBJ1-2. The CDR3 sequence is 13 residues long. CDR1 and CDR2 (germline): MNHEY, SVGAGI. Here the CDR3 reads CASIHRSGYGYTF.

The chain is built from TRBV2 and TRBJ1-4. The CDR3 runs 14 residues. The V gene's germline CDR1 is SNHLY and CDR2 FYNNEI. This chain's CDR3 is CASSKRSTNEKLFF.

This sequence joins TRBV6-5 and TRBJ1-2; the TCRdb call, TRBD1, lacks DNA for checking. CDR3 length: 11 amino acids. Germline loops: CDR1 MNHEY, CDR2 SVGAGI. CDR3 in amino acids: CASTQGKGYTF.

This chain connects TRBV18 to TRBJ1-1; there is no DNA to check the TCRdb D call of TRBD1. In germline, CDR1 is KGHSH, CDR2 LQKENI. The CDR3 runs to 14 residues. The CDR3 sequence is CASSLTGMGTEAFF.

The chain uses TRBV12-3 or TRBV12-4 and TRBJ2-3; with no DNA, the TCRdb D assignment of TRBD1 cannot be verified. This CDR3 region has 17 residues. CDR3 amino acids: CASSPMGQAFIPDTQYF.

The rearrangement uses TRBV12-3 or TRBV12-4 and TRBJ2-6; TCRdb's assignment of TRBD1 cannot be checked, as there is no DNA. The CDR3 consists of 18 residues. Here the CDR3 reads CASSSQGASASGANVLTF.

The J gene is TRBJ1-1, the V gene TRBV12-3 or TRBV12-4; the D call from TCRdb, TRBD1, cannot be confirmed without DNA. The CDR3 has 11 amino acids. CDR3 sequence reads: CASSSGARAFF.

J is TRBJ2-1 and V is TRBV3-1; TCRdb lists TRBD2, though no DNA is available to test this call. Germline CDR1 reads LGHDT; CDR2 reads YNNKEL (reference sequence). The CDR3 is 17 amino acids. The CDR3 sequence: CASSQAGEGRGYNEQFF.

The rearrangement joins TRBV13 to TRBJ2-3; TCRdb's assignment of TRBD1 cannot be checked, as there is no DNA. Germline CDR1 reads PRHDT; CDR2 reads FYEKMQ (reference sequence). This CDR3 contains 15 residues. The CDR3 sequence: CASSRTGTETDTQYF.

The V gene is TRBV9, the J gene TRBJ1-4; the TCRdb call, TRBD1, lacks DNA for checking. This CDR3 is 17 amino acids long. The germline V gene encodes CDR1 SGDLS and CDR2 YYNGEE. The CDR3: CASSGRQGSSTNEKLFF. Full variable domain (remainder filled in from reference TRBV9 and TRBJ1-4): DSGVTQTPKHLITATGQRVTLRCSPRSGDLSVYWYQQSLDQGLQFLIQYYNGEERAKGNILERFSAQQFPDLHSELNLSSLELGDSALYFCASSGRQGSSTNEKLFFGSGTQLSVL.

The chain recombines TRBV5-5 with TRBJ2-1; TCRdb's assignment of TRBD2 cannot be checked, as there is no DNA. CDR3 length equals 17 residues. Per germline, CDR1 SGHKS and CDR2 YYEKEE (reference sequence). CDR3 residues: CASSSPLGALSYNEQFF.

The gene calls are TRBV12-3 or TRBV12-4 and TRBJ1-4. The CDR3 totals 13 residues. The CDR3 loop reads CASSLAGGEKLFF.